The next 30 T cell receptor beta chains were all read from a single sample in a study of T cells in Graves' hyperthyroidism and ophthalmopathy. The CDR3 regions of TCR beta were amplified from RNA transcripts. HTBI primers were used for first-round RT-PCR of the TCR CDR3. TCRdb fed the multiplex PCR reads into MiXCR, producing one record per CDR3 protein. The data contain 380,000 or so distinct CDR3 sequences, 19% of them singletons. Sequenced sample: blood. These receptors originate from a woman under 30 with Graves' hyperthyroidism.

At least ten counts were recorded for this clonotype. V and J are TRBV29-1 and TRBJ1-5; unclear D gene. The CDR3 length is 12 residues. V was pared by 4 bases and J by 3 bases, with 7 bases between. CDR1 and CDR2 from the germline V gene are SQVTM and ANQGSEA. The CDR3 DNA is TGCAGCGTTGGGGCAGCCAATCAGCCCCAGCATTTT. It is translated as CSVGAANQPQHF.

The genes are TRBV28 and TRBJ2-6, with 11 bases that match TRBD1. The CDR3 is 18 residues long. J was trimmed by 2 bases and V by 3 bases; bases with no gene match: 6. Germline lookup yields CDR1 MDHEN and CDR2 SYDVKM. As DNA, the CDR3 is TGTGCCAGCAGTTTCCCTGGACAGGGGGCTCCTGGGGCCAACGTCCTGACTTTC. Protein: CASSFPGQGAPGANVLTF.

There are many counts of this clonotype. The chain uses TRBV20-1 and TRBJ2-5, with 7 bases aligning to TRBD1. Germline-derived CDR1 and CDR2 are DFQATT and SNEGSKA (reference sequence). V shed 6 bases and J 2 bases; nucleotides not matched to a gene: 12. This CDR3 is built from 15 residues. As DNA, the CDR3 is TGCAGTGCGAGTAGCCAGGGGGTGATTCAAGAGACCCAGTACTTC. The encoded protein is CSASSQGVIQETQYF.

The table lists this clonotype with a few counts. V is TRBV29-1 and J is TRBJ2-5; D is uncertain. Germline CDR1 reads SQVTM; CDR2 reads ANQGSEA. The CDR3 extends over 11 amino acids. CDR3 loop: CSIDPKETQYF. CDR3 sequence (DNA): TGCAGTATAGACCCAAAAGAGACCCAGTACTTC.

There are a few counts of this clonotype. The J gene is TRBJ1-5, the V gene TRBV6-1, with 7 bases lining up with TRBD1. CDR3 size: 16 residues. Germline CDR1 MNHNS, CDR2 SASEGT. With V trimmed by 6 bases and J by 0 bases, 8 bases remained unmatched. The CDR3 reads CASSPDRPYSNQPQHF. CDR3 DNA: TGTGCCAGCAGCCCGGACAGGCCATATAGCAATCAGCCCCAGCATTTT.

There are a few counts of this clonotype. The J gene is TRBJ1-5, the V gene TRBV4-1; D perhaps matches TRBD1 (6 bases). The germline V and J ends were trimmed by 3 bases and 0 bases, with 21 bases remaining between them. Germline-derived CDR1 and CDR2 are MGHRA and YSYEKL. This CDR3 comprises 19 residues. CDR3 bases: TGCGCCAGCAGCCACCCCCCCGGGGGGCTCACCCTTAGCAATCAGCCCCAGCATTTT. This codes for CASSHPPGGLTLSNQPQHF.

This clonotype was seen many times. The rearrangement joins TRBV12-3 or TRBV12-4 to TRBJ1-3; weak D call: TRBD1 (6 bases). This CDR3 comprises 15 residues. V shed 5 bases and J shed 7 bases, with 18 bases lying between them. CDR3 protein: CASSPQRGGWNTIYF. The DNA for the CDR3 is TGTGCCAGCAGTCCCCAAAGGGGGGGGTGGAACACCATATATTTT.

This clonotype was detected many times. The chain couples TRBV6-1 to TRBJ2-7, with TRBD2 identical over 7 bases. Germline V lookup: CDR1 MNHNS, CDR2 SASEGT. The ends lost 4 bases at V and 0 bases at J; junction bases unmatched: 6. The CDR3 runs 15 residues. The CDR3 here is CASSGQRGTSYEQYF. The CDR3 DNA is TGTGCCAGCAGTGGCCAGCGGGGCACCTCCTACGAGCAGTACTTC.

V and J are TRBV30 and TRBJ2-1; D assignment may be TRBD1 or TRBD2 (5 bases each). The germline V gene has CDR1 GTSNPN and CDR2 SVGIG (reference sequence). This CDR3 contains 15 residues. Trimming took 6 bases from V and 0 from J, leaving 15 bases between them. The CDR3 sequence: CACGDPGSSYNEQFF. DNA for the CDR3: TGTGCCTGCGGGGACCCGGGGAGCTCCTACAATGAGCAGTTCTTC.

This clonotype was seen repeatedly, ten times or more. V and J are TRBV12-3 or TRBV12-4 and TRBJ2-2; D is unresolved. V gave up 6 bases and J gave up 7 bases, with 18 bases separating them. The CDR3 consists of 15 residues. CDR3 DNA sequence: TGTGCCAGCAGCGCCCTGGGGTTAGGGTACGGGGAGCTGTTTTTT. It translates to CASSALGLGYGELFF.

This chain links TRBV6-1 with TRBJ1-1, with D tentatively TRBD1 (5 bases). The length of the CDR3 is 11 residues. The V and J ends lost 6 bases and 7 bases respectively, with 9 bases between them. CDR1 and CDR2 from the germline V gene are MNHNS and SASEGT. The CDR3 loop reads CASSPGVEAFF. The CDR3 DNA reads as TGTGCCAGCAGCCCGGGGGTTGAAGCTTTCTTT.

This clonotype was seen ten or more times. This rearrangement joins TRBV7-6 to TRBJ2-5; D remains ambiguous. CDR3 length: 13 amino acids. Germline V gene lookup returns CDR1 SGHVS and CDR2 FNYEAQ. The V gene lost 7 bases and the J gene lost 3 bases, with 12 bases spanning the gap. The CDR3 protein is CASNQWGKETQYF. The CDR3 nucleotides are TGTGCCAGCAACCAGTGGGGTAAAGAGACCCAGTACTTC. Looking up the rest from reference TRBV7-6 and TRBJ2-5 gives the full variable domain: GAGVSQSPRYKVTKRGQDVALRCDPISGHVSLYWYRQALGQGPEFLTYFNYEAQQDKSGLPNDRFSAERPEGSISTLTIQRTEQRDSAMYRCASNQWGKETQYFGPGTRLLVL.

The rearrangement joins TRBV12-3 or TRBV12-4 to TRBJ1-1; a possible D gene is TRBD1 (5 bases). The CDR3 has 12 residues. V lost 8 bases to trimming and J lost 11 bases, with 18 bases between them. The CDR3 DNA is TGTGCCAGCGGGCGGGGCCCGCCGTGGGCTTTCTTT. Translating gives CASGRGPPWAFF.

This clonotype has ten or more counts. The CDR3 loop is CASRATVAGTYEQYF. In nucleotides, the CDR3 is TGTGCCAGTAGGGCCACCGTGGCAGGGACGTACGAGCAGTACTTC. V is TRBV4-2 and J is TRBJ2-7; either TRBD1 or TRBD2 may fit D (5 bases each). The CDR3 length is 15 residues. Germline V CDR1 and CDR2: LGHNA, YNFKEQ. Trimming removed 9 bases at V and 4 bases at J, with 22 bases between.

This clonotype was picked up many times. V is TRBV29-1 and J is TRBJ2-7, with 10 bases that match TRBD2. The CDR3 is made up of 12 amino acids. With V trimmed by 5 bases and J by 4 bases, 2 bases remained unmatched. Germline-derived CDR1 and CDR2 are SQVTM and ANQGSEA. In DNA form, the CDR3 reads TGCAGCGTTAGCGGGGGGGGATACGAGCAGTACTTC. Translated, it gives CSVSGGGYEQYF.

Many counts were recorded for this clonotype. V gene TRBV5-5 combines with J gene TRBJ2-5, with 14 nucleotides matching TRBD2. Per germline, CDR1 SGHKS and CDR2 YYEKEE (reference sequence). The CDR3 is made up of 16 amino acids. V gave up 0 bases and J gave up 5 bases; unmatched junction bases: 3. CDR3 sequence: CASSLAGTSGGETQYF. The CDR3 DNA is TGTGCCAGCAGCTTGGCCGGGACTAGCGGGGGTGAGACCCAGTACTTC.

This clonotype was observed at least ten times. V is TRBV12-3 or TRBV12-4 and J is TRBJ2-5, with TRBD2 identical over 14 bases. With 8 bases clipped from V and 5 bases from J, the junction kept 7 bases outside the gene matches. The CDR3 length is 15 residues. The CDR3 loop is CASGGTSGGAETQYF. The CDR3 DNA reads TGTGCCAGCGGGGGGACTAGCGGGGGAGCGGAGACCCAGTACTTC.

This clonotype was observed many times. The chain links TRBV30 to TRBJ2-5; D remains ambiguous. The V gene lost 0 bases and the J gene lost 4 bases, with 18 bases spanning the gap. From germline, CDR1 is GTSNPN and CDR2 SVGIG (reference sequence). The CDR3 runs 16 residues. This chain's CDR3 is CAWSVRLADRGETQYF. Written as DNA, the CDR3 is TGTGCCTGGAGTGTACGGTTGGCGGATCGAGGAGAGACCCAGTACTTC.

The sample holds many counts of this clonotype. The chain couples TRBV7-2 to TRBJ2-5; D is unclear. Trimming took 5 bases from V and 5 from J, leaving 9 bases between them. The CDR3 is 12 residues long. Germline CDR1 SGHTA, CDR2 FQGNSA. In nucleotides, the CDR3 is TGTGCCAGCAGCACCTACGGGGAGACCCAGTACTTC. This sequence encodes CASSTYGETQYF.

In this sample, this clonotype turned up many times. This chain uses TRBV25-1 with TRBJ1-2; TRBD1 is a possible D gene (5 bases). Trimming cost V 6 bases and J 4 bases, with 15 bases left between them. The CDR3 has 14 residues. Germline lookup yields CDR1 MGHDK and CDR2 SYGVNS. CDR3 sequence reads: CASRGDGPPYGYTF. The CDR3 DNA sequence: TGTGCCAGCAGGGGGGACGGACCACCCTATGGCTACACCTTC.

Within the sample, this clonotype is medium-sized. The chain uses TRBV6-1 and TRBJ1-5; D is possibly TRBD1 (5 bases). From germline, CDR1 is MNHNS and CDR2 SASEGT. Trimming took 1 base from V and 4 from J, leaving 8 bases between them. The length of the CDR3 is 14 residues. This chain's CDR3 is CASSEGAGNQPQHF. The CDR3 DNA follows: TGTGCCAGCAGTGAAGGGGCAGGGAATCAGCCCCAGCATTTT.

The CDR3 is CAWMFSYGYTF. The CDR3 nucleotides read TGTGCCTGGATGTTCAGCTATGGCTACACCTTC. This sequence joins TRBV30 and TRBJ1-2; D uncertain. V was trimmed by 4 bases and J by 4 bases, leaving 7 bases between them. The CDR3 loop spans 11 amino acids. Germline CDR1 and CDR2: GTSNPN and SVGIG (reference sequence).

This clonotype was seen ten or more times. The genes are TRBV11-2 and TRBJ2-7; the D gene is possibly TRBD2 (5 bases). Germline values: CDR1 SGHAT, CDR2 FQNNGV. The length of the CDR3 is 14 residues. The V and J ends lost 4 bases and 9 bases respectively, with 19 bases between them. The CDR3 is CASSSARHLGVQYF. CDR3 nucleotides: TGTGCCAGCAGCTCTGCCCGTCACCTCGGGGTGCAGTACTTC.

The gene calls are TRBV20-1 and TRBJ1-5; 7 bases match TRBD1. The CDR3 covers 14 residues. V trimming: 3 bases; J trimming: 3 bases; junction bases outside the gene matches: 5. Germline CDR1 and CDR2: DFQATT and SNEGSKA (reference sequence). This chain's CDR3 is CSASSTGVNQPQHF. CDR3 nucleotides: TGCAGTGCTAGCAGTACAGGGGTCAATCAGCCCCAGCATTTT.

This clonotype was observed at least ten times. The chain uses TRBV20-1 and TRBJ1-2, with D maybe TRBD1 (5 bases). The CDR3 is 13 residues long. CDR1 and CDR2 from the germline V gene are DFQATT and SNEGSKA (reference sequence). The V gene lost 1 base and the J gene lost 8 bases, with 14 bases spanning the gap. The DNA of the CDR3 is TGCAGTGCTAGAGTGGGGGGGTTTCGCGGCTACACCTTC. As protein: CSARVGGFRGYTF.

In its sample, this clonotype was seen many times. The chain links TRBV27 to TRBJ1-2; 11 positions match TRBD1. This CDR3 contains 18 residues. The germline V gene encodes CDR1 MNHEY and CDR2 SMNVEV (reference sequence). The junction had 15 bases not matched to a gene; V was cut back by 8 bases and J by 1 base. The CDR3 DNA is TGTGCCAGCGACCCCGCCCGGGACAGGGGGTCCCTTAACTATGGCTACACCTTC. This gives the protein CASDPARDRGSLNYGYTF.

This clonotype was recorded many times. CDR3 nucleotide sequence: TGTGCCACCAGTGAGCCAGGACCGAGCAATCAGCCCCAGCATTTT. It translates to CATSEPGPSNQPQHF. The gene calls are TRBV24-1 and TRBJ1-5; D not certain. The CDR3 length is 15 residues. Germline assignment: CDR1 KGHDR and CDR2 SFDVKD. V shed 4 bases and J shed 1 base, with 10 bases lying between them.

This clonotype was seen many times. CDR3 DNA sequence: TGTGCCAGCAGCCCGTGGACTAGCGGGGGAGCTGGGGCCAACGTCCTGACTTTC. This sequence encodes CASSPWTSGGAGANVLTF. The chain is built from TRBV11-1 and TRBJ2-6; 13 positions match TRBD2. J gave up 2 bases and V 5 bases, and 6 bases lay outside the gene matches. The CDR3 runs to 18 residues. Germline V gene data show CDR1 as SGHAT and CDR2 as FQDESV (reference sequence).

This clonotype was recorded many times. A read error is possible here, since a much larger clone lies one base away. The chain couples TRBV7-3 to TRBJ2-5; a possible D gene is TRBD1 (5 bases). This CDR3 is 16 amino acids long. Germline CDR1 reads SGHTA; CDR2 reads FQGTGA. CDR3 amino acids: CASNLTFQGGQETQYF. In DNA, the CDR3 is TGTGCCAGCAACTTAACGTTCCAGGGCGGCCAAGAGACCCAGTACTTC.

This clonotype was recorded many times. V and J are TRBV6-9 and TRBJ1-1; 7 nucleotides match TRBD1. Germline V gene lookup returns CDR1 MNHGY and CDR2 SVAAGI. After removal of 7 bases from V and 0 bases from J, the junction contained 11 bases not matched to a gene. The CDR3 spans 16 residues. The CDR3 region has the DNA TGTGCCAGCACCTCTCCGAGGGACAGTTTGAACACTGAAGCTTTCTTT. Its protein product is CASTSPRDSLNTEAFF.